Each of the 18 T cell receptor beta chains below was sequenced from the same sample in a study of blood T cell repertoires in COVID-19. Clones were read by immunoSEQ multiplex PCR, and TCRdb kept only the in-frame ones, dropping some. The data contain 150,000 or so clones, roughly 85% of them singletons. Sequenced: peripheral blood. These receptors were taken from a human donor with acute or convalescent COVID-19. The donor label of this sample is uncertain.

Comment on this clone: The same CDR3 arises from other DNA sequences in this sample as well. V usage is TRBV7-9 and J usage is TRBJ1-6; 8 bases map to TRBD1. Germline-derived CDR1 and CDR2 are SEHNR and FQNEAQ (reference sequence). This CDR3 is 15 amino acids long. Trimming cost V 5 bases and J 5 bases; bases outside gene matches: 5. CDR3 region: CASSLRQGNNSPLHF. The CDR3 nucleotides are TGTGCCAGCAGCCTTAGACAGGGGAATAATTCACCCCTCCACTTT.

The V gene is TRBV12-3 or TRBV12-4, the J gene TRBJ2-5, with a weak D call TRBD2 (5 bases). The CDR3 spans 13 residues. Trimming shortened V by 6 bases and J by 5 bases, and 13 bases separated the two germline ends. The CDR3 region is CASRKDSSETQYF. CDR3 DNA: TGTGCCAGCAGAAAGGACTCTTCTGAGACCCAGTACTTC.

The chain employs TRBV29-1 and TRBJ2-3; 7 positions agree with TRBD2. The junction had 5 bases not matched to a gene; V was cut back by 6 bases and J by 5 bases. Germline loops: CDR1 SQVTM, CDR2 ANQGSEA. CDR3 length: 12 amino acids. For the CDR3, the DNA is TGCAGCGTGAGACGGGGGGTAGATACGCAGTATTTT. This translates into CSVRRGVDTQYF.

The chain is built from TRBV28 and TRBJ1-1, with TRBD1 matching 11 bases. Germline assignment: CDR1 MDHEN and CDR2 SYDVKM. CDR3 length equals 18 residues. Trimming removed 1 base from V and 5 bases from J; junction bases left unmatched: 12. CDR3 amino acids: CASSLYLIGTGGGTEAFF. The CDR3 nucleotides are TGTGCCAGCAGTTTATACCTGATCGGGACAGGGGGTGGTACTGAAGCTTTCTTT. Using reference TRBV28 and TRBJ1-1 for the parts outside the CDR3, the full variable domain is DVKVTQSSRYLVKRTGEKVFLECVQDMDHENMFWYRQDPGLGLRLIYFSYDVKMKEKGDIPEGYSVSREKKERFSLILESASTNQTSMYLCASSLYLIGTGGGTEAFFGQGTRLTVV.

The chain is built from TRBV7-3 and TRBJ2-2; 11 bases are shared with TRBD2. CDR1 and CDR2 from the germline V gene are SGHTA and FQGTGA. Trimming removed 10 bases from V and 2 bases from J; junction bases left unmatched: 3. The CDR3 has 14 residues. The CDR3 sequence is CATGTSGNTGELFF. The CDR3 nucleotides are TGTGCCACCGGGACTAGCGGCAACACCGGGGAGCTGTTTTTT.

V usage is TRBV6-5 and J usage is TRBJ2-3, with TRBD2 as a possible D gene (6 bases). Germline V lookup: CDR1 MNHEY, CDR2 SVGAGI. Trimming took off 6 bases at V and 3 bases at J, with 13 bases between the two ends. CDR3 length: 14 residues. This chain's CDR3 is CASSRLEGTDTQYF. The CDR3 DNA reads TGTGCCAGCAGCCGACTAGAAGGAACAGATACGCAGTATTTT.

The chain carries TRBV30 and TRBJ2-2, with TRBD2 identical over 13 bases. Trimming removed 5 bases from V and 5 bases from J; junction bases left unmatched: 5. The CDR3 loop spans 15 amino acids. CDR1 GTSNPN and CDR2 SVGIG come from the germline V gene (reference sequence). CDR3 DNA: TGTGCCTGGCGGGGGGGACTAGCGGGGACCGGGGAGCTGTTTTTT. Its translation is CAWRGGLAGTGELFF.

The chain is built from TRBV3-1 (or the pseudogene TRBV3-2) and TRBJ2-5, with D perhaps matching TRBD1 (5 bases). The CDR3 is 16 residues long. From germline, CDR1 is LGHDT and CDR2 YNNKEL (reference sequence). V dropped 2 bases and J dropped 5 bases, with 18 bases sitting between them. The CDR3 here is CASSQSRLRVRETQYF. CDR3 in DNA: TGTGCCAGCAGCCAAAGTCGCCTCAGGGTCCGGGAGACCCAGTACTTC.

This chain joins TRBV5-1 and TRBJ2-5; 8 bases fit TRBD1. Trimming at V came to 0 bases and at J to 5 bases, leaving 3 bases not matched to a gene. This CDR3 has 14 amino acids. Germline V gene data show CDR1 as SGHRS and CDR2 as YFSETQ. The DNA for the CDR3 is TGCGCCAGCAGCTTGGGGACAGGGAGGGAGACCCAGTACTTC. Protein product: CASSLGTGRETQYF. Filled out from reference TRBV5-1 and TRBJ2-5, the complete variable domain reads KAGVTQTPRYLIKTRGQQVTLSCSPISGHRSVSWYQQTPGQGLQFLFEYFSETQRNKGNFPGRFSGRQFSNSRSEMNVSTLELGDSALYLCASSLGTGRETQYFGPGTRLLVL.

The chain links TRBV5-4 to TRBJ2-3, with TRBD2 matching over 15 bases. This CDR3 is built from 17 residues. The V gene end was trimmed by 4 bases and the J gene end by 4 bases; junction bases not matched to a gene: 7. Germline CDR1 reads SGHNT; CDR2 reads YYREEE (reference sequence). The CDR3, as DNA: TGTGCCAGCAGCCGATACCGGACTAGCGGGGGGGCAGATACGCAGTATTTT. Translation: CASSRYRTSGGADTQYF.

This clone was seen more than once but under ten times. The chain carries TRBV18 and TRBJ2-3, with 7 bases identical to TRBD1. There are 15 residues in the CDR3. Trimming cost V 2 bases and J 3 bases; bases outside gene matches: 5. Germline V CDR1 and CDR2: KGHSH, LQKENI. The DNA for the CDR3 is TGTGCCAGCTCACCAATGGGCAGGGGGACAGATACGCAGTATTTT. It is translated as CASSPMGRGTDTQYF.

This clone was seen once. V usage is TRBV5-5 and J usage is TRBJ1-1; no reliable D call. Germline-derived CDR1 and CDR2 are SGHKS and YYEKEE (reference sequence). Trimming cost V 5 bases and J 2 bases, with 13 bases left between them. The CDR3 has 14 amino acids. Written as DNA, the CDR3 is TGTGCCAGCAGTCACTGGGAGGGAAACACTGAAGCTTTCTTT. Amino acid sequence: CASSHWEGNTEAFF.

This chain connects TRBV19 to TRBJ2-1; TRBD1 matches 9 bases. The J segment lost 2 bases and the V segment lost 4 bases, leaving 0 bases of the junction unmatched. The CDR3 has 14 residues. Germline V lookup: CDR1 LNHDA, CDR2 SQIVND (reference sequence). The CDR3 DNA sequence: TGTGCCAGTAGTAGACAGGGGGCCTACAATGAGCAGTTCTTC. Translated, it gives CASSRQGAYNEQFF.

The chain carries TRBV6-5 and TRBJ1-2; 8 bases map to TRBD1. Germline trimming cut 4 bases from V and 2 bases from J; bases unmatched to any gene: 6. This CDR3 spans 15 amino acids. Germline assignment: CDR1 MNHEY and CDR2 SVGAGI. In nucleotides, the CDR3 is TGTGCCAGCAGTTCGCTCGGGACAGGCAACTATGGCTACACCTTC. As protein: CASSSLGTGNYGYTF.

The V and J genes are TRBV28 and TRBJ1-4, with 9 bases identical to TRBD1. With 6 bases clipped from V and 4 bases from J, the junction kept 3 bases outside the gene matches. The CDR3 runs to 14 residues. Germline V lookup: CDR1 MDHEN, CDR2 SYDVKM. This CDR3 is CASRSTGGNEKLFF. The DNA of the CDR3 is TGTGCCAGCAGGTCGACAGGGGGTAATGAAAAACTGTTTTTT.

The V gene is TRBV9, the J gene TRBJ1-3; D perhaps matches TRBD1 (5 bases). Per the germline V gene, CDR1 is SGDLS and CDR2 is YYNGEE. The V end was cut by 3 bases, the J end by 0 bases, with 13 bases between. The CDR3 contains 16 residues. This chain's CDR3 is CASSARQFSSGNTIYF. The DNA of the CDR3 is TGTGCCAGCAGCGCGAGACAGTTCTCCTCTGGAAACACCATATATTTT.

This clone has just one count. The genes are TRBV7-7 and TRBJ2-2; the match to TRBD2 covers 11 bases. The CDR3 is 16 residues long. Per germline, CDR1 SSHAT and CDR2 FNYEAQ (reference sequence). The junction had 8 bases not matched to a gene; V was cut back by 5 bases and J by 6 bases. Here the CDR3 reads CASSPQLAGVSGELFF. The CDR3 region has the DNA TGTGCCAGCAGCCCCCAACTAGCGGGGGTCTCCGGGGAGCTGTTTTTT.

This chain joins TRBV7-2 and TRBJ1-6, with 9 bases aligning to TRBD1. V shed 5 bases, J shed 7 bases, and the junction held 6 bases outside the gene matches. The germline gives CDR1 SGHTA, CDR2 FQGNSA. This CDR3 spans 15 amino acids. The CDR3 protein is CASSGTGGWNSPLHF. As DNA, the CDR3 is TGTGCCAGCAGCGGTACAGGGGGCTGGAATTCACCCCTCCACTTT.